These T cell receptor beta chains were read from a single sample in a study of blood T cell repertoires in COVID-19. The repertoire was sequenced with immunoSEQ multiplex PCR; TCRdb's copy has only in-frame clones and lacks some. The sample has more than 25,000 clones, around 92% seen once. Source material: peripheral blood. Receptors were obtained from a woman aged 35 to 49 with active or convalescent COVID-19. Each CDR3 is given without its conserved first and last residue. A D gene is named only where the DNA matches it firmly.

TRBJ2-5 TRBD2 TRBV5-5 ASSPGTSGSGTQY
TRBJ2-1 TRBD2 TRBV5-1 ASSSLAGRGGNEQF
TRBJ2-3 TRBD1 TRBV24-1 ATSDRTGGLTDTQY
TRBJ2-3 - TRBV9 ASSVAQVQDTQY
TRBJ2-1 TRBD2 TRBV13 ASSLVTRGGSYNEQF
TRBJ2-5 - TRBV5-1 ASSGIGRLGEETQY
TRBJ1-1 - TRBV18 ASREEGLAAPVGYNTEAF
TRBJ1-5 - TRBV5-1 ASSPGGGISNQPQH
TRBJ1-1 TRBD1 TRBV7-2 ASSLKGTGAF
TRBJ2-1 - TRBV11-2 ASSLDLGGPYNEQF
TRBJ2-5 - TRBV21-1 ASSTPFRWEGLKGQETQY
TRBJ1-2 - TRBV5-4 ASSLIARANYGYT
TRBJ1-3 TRBD1 TRBV5-1 ASSIDRASGNTIY
TRBJ1-2 - TRBV2 ASSVPSF